This T cell receptor (beta chain) stems from a study of human T cells and chemical hapten exposure. Points from the study as a whole: TCRs at a frequency above 1 in 1000 stayed unchanged with DPC sensitization.

The authors' total RNA extraction used unfractionated whole blood. This CDR3 has 13 amino acids. The V gene's germline CDR1 is LGHNA and CDR2 YNFKEQ. V lost 3 bases, J lost 5 bases, and 8 bases lay in between. TCRdb re-analysed the 5' RACE reads in MiXCR, keeping a single row per CDR3 protein. Of about 140,000 distinct CDR3 sequences in the sample, roughly 4% were seen once. The sample holds many counts of this clonotype. The antigen remains unidentified. The chain couples TRBV4-2 to TRBJ1-5, with D unclear. The sequence came from a female donor in good health. CDR3 DNA: TGTGCCAGCAGCCACGCACGAGATCAGCCCCAGCATTTT. Translated: CASSHARDQPQHF.